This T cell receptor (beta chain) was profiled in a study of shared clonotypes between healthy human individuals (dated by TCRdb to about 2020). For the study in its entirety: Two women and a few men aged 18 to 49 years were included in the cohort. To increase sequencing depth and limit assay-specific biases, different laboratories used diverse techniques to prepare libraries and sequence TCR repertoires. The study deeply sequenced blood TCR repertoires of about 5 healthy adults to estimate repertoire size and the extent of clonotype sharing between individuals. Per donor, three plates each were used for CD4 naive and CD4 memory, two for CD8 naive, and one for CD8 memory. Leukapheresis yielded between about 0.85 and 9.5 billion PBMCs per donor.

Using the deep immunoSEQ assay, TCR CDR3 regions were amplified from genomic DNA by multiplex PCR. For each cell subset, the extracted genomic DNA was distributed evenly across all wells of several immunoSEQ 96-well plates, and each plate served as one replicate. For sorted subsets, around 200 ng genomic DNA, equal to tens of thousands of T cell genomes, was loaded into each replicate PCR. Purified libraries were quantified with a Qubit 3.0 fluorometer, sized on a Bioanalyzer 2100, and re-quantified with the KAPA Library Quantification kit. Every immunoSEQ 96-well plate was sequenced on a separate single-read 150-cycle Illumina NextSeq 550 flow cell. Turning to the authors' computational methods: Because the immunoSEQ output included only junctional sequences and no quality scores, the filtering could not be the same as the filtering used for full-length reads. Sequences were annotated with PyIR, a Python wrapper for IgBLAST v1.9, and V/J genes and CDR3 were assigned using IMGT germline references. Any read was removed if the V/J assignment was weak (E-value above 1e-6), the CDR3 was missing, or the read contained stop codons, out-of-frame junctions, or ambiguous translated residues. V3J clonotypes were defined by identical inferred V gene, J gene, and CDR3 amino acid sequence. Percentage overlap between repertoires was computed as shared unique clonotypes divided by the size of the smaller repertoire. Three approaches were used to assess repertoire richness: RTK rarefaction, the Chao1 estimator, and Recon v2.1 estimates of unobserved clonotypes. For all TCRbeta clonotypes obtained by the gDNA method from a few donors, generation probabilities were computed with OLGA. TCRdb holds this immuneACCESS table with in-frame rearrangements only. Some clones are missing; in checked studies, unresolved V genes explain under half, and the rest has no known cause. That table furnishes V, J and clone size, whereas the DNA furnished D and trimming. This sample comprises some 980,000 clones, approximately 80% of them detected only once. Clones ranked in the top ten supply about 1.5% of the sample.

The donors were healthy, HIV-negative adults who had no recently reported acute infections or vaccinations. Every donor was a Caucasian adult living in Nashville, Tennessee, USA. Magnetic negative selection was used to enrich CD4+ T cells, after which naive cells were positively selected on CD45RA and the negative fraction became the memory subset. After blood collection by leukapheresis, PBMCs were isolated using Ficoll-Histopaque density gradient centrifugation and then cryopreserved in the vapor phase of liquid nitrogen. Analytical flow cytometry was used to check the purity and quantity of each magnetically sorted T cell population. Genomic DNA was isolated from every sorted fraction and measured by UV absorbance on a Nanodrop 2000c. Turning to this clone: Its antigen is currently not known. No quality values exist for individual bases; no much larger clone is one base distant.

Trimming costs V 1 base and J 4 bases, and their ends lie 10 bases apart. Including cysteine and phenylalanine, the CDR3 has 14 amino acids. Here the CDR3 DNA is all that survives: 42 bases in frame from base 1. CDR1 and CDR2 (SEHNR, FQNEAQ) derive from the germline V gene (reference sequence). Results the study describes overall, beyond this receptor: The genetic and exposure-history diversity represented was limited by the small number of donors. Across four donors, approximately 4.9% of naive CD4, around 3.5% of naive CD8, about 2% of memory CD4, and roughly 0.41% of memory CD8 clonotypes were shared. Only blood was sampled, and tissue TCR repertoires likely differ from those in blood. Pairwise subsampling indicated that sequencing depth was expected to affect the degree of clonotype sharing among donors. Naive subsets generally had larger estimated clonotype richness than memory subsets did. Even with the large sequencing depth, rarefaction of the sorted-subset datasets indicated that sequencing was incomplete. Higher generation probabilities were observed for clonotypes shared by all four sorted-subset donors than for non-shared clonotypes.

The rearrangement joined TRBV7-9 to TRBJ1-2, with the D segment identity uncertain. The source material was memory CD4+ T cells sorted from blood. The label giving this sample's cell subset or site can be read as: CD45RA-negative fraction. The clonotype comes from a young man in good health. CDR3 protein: CASSLVGDLYGYTF. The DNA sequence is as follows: TGTGCCAGCAGCTTAGTCGGGGATCTCTATGGCTACACCTTC.